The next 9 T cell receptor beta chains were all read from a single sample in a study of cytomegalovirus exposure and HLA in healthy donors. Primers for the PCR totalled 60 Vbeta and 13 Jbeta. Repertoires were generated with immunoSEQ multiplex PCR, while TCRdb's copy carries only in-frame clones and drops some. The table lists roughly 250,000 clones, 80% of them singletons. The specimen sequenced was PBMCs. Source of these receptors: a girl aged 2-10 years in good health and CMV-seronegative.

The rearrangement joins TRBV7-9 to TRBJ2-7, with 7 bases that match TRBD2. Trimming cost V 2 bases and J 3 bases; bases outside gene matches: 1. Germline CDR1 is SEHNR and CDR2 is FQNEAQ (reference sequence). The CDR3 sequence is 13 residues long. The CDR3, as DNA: TGTGCCAGCAGCTTAACTAGCGTCTACGAGCAGTACTTC. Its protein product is CASSLTSVYEQYF.

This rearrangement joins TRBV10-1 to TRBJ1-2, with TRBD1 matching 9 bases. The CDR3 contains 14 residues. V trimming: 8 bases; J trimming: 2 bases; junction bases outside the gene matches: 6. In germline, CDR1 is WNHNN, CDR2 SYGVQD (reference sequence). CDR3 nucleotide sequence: TGCGCCAGCGTGGACAGGGGCCCCAACTATGGCTACACCTTC. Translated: CASVDRGPNYGYTF.

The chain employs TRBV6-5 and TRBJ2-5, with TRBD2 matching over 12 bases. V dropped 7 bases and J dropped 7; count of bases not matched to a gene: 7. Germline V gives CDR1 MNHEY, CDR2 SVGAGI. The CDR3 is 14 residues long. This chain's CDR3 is CASNGLAGLGTQYF. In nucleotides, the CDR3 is TGTGCCAGCAATGGACTAGCGGGACTGGGGACCCAGTACTTC.

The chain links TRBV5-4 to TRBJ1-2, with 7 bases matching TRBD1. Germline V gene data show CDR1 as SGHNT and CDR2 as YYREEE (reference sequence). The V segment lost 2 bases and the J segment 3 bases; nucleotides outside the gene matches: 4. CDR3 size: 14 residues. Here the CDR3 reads CASSLGGWDYGYTF. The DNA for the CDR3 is TGTGCCAGCAGCTTAGGGGGCTGGGACTATGGCTACACCTTC.

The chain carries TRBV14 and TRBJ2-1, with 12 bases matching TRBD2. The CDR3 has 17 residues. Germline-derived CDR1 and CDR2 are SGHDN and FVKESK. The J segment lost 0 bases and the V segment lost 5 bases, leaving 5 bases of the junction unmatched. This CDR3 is CASSETLAGGSYNEQFF. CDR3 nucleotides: TGTGCCAGCAGCGAAACACTAGCGGGAGGCTCCTACAATGAGCAGTTCTTC.

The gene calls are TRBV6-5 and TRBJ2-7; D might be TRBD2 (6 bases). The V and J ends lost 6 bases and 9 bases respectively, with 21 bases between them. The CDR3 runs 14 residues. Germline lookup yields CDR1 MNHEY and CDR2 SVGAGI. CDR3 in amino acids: CASRSGQGLRGQYF. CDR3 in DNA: TGTGCCAGCAGATCGGGCCAGGGACTTAGGGGGCAGTACTTC.

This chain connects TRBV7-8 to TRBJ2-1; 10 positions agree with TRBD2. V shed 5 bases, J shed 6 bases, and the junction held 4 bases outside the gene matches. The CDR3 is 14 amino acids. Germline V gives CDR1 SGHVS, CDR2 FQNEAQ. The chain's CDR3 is CASSQREGGNEQFF. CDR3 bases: TGTGCCAGCAGCCAGCGGGAGGGGGGCAATGAGCAGTTCTTC.

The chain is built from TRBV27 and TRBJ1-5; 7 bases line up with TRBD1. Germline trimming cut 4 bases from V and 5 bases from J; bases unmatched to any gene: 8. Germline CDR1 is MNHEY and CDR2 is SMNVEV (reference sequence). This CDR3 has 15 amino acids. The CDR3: CASSSSGTAYQPQHF. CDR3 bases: TGTGCCAGCAGTTCCTCCGGGACAGCTTATCAGCCCCAGCATTTT.

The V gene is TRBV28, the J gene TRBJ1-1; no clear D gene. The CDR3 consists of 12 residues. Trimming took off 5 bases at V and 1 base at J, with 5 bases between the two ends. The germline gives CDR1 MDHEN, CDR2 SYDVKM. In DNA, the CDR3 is TGTGCCAGCAGTGCGGGGAACACTGAAGCTTTCTTT. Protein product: CASSAGNTEAFF. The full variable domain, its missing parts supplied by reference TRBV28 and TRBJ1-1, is DVKVTQSSRYLVKRTGEKVFLECVQDMDHENMFWYRQDPGLGLRLIYFSYDVKMKEKGDIPEGYSVSREKKERFSLILESASTNQTSMYLCASSAGNTEAFFGQGTRLTVV.